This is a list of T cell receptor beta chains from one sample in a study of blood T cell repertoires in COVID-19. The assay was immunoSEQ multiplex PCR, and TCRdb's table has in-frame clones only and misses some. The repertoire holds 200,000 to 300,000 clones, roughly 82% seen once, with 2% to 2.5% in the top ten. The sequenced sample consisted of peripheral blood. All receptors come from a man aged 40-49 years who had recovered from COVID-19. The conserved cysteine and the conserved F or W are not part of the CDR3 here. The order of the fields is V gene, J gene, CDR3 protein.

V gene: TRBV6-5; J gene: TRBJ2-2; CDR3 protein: ASMGLAVPGELF
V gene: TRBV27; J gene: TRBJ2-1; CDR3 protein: ASSSSGRANEQF
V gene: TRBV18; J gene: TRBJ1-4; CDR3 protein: ASSPSTGELNEKLF
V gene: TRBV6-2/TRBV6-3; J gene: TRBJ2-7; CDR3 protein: ASSHQLGQDEQY
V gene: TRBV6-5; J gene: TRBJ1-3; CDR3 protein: ASSARQGFGNTIY
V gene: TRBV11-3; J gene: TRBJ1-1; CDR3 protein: ASSSPGQGDTEAF
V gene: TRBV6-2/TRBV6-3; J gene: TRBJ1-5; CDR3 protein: ASSSQGSQPQH
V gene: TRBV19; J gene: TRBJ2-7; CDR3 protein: ASSNGGTYEQY
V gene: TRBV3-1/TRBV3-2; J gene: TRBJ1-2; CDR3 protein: ASSRGRANYGYT
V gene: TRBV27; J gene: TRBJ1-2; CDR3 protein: ASSLLGTGGTGGYT
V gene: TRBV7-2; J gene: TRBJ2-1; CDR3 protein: ASSLVGTSAPSSYNEQF
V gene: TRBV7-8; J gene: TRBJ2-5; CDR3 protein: ASSLDTGPGKTQY
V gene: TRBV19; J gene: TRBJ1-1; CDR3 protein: ASSRGLTEAF
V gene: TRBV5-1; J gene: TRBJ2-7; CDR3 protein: ASSPVAGGPNEQY
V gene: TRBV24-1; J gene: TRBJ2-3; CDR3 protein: ATSDQGASTDTQY
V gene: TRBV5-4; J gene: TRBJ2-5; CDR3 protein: ASSAGLAGVGETQY
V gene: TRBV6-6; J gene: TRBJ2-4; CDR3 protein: ASRPGTASIKNIQY
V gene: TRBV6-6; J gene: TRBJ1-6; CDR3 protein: ASSYSPPQGSPLH
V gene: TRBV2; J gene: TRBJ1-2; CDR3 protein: ASRDRGDGYT
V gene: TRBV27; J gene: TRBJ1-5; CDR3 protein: ASSPSSGRQPQH
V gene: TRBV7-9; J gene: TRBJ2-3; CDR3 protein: ASSSTGAPTDTQY
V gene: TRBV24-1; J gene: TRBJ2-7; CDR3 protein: ATSATQGNGEQY
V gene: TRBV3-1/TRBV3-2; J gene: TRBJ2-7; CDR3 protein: ASSHSGEQY
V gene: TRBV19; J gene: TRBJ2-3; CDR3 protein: ASSILGDADTQY
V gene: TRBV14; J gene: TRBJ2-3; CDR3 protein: ASSHRGPDHLADTQY
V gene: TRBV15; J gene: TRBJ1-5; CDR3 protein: ATSDRAGQPQH
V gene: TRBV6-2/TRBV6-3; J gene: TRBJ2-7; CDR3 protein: ASSSGLVVNYEQY
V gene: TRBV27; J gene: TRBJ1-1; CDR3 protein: ASSPTTGNTEAF
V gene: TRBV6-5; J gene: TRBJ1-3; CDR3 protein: ASSLDGVSGNTIY
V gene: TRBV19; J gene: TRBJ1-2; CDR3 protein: ASSRGQGRDYGYT
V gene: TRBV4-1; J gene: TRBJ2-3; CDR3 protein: ASSQRLESTDTQY
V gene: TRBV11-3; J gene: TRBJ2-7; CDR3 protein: ASSLGGEIYEQY
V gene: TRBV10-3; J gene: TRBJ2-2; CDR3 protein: AISESGGADTGELF
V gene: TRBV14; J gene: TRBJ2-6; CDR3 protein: ASSRTLPSGANVLT
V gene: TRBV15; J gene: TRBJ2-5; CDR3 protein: ATLERAQETQY
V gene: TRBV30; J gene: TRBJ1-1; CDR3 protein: AWSAILGRGNTEAF
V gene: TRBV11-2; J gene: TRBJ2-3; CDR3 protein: ASSPPGTREWDTDTQY
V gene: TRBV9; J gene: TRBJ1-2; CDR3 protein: ASSAPTGDGYT
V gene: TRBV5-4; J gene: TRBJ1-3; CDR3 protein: ASSLFGSGNTIY
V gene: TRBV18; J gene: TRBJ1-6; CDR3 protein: ASTRDYNSPLH
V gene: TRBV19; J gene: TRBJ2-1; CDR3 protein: ASSIEGPYNEQF
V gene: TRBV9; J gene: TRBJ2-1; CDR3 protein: ASSVALASGANEQF
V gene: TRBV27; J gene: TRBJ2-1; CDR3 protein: ASIGTPWQF
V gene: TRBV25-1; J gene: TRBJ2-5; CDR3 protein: ASTFSGVETQY
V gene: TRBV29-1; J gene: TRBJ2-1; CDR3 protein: SGTSGSYNEQF
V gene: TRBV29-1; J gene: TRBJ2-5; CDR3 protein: SVGGTSGTETQY
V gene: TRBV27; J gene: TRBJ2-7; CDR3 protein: ASSWGGTGYEQY
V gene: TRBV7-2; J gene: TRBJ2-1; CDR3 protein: ASRRRTRDNEQF
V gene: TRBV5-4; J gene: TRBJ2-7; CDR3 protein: ASSSSGGDYSEQY
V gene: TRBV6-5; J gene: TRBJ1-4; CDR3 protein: ASSYSRAEKLF
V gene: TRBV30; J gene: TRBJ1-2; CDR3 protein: AWSVREEYGYT
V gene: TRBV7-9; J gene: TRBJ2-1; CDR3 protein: ASSPRLAGGLGQF